Following are 26 T cell receptor beta chains from one sample sequenced in a study of blood T cell repertoires in COVID-19. Measured with immunoSEQ multiplex PCR; TCRdb has only the in-frame clones, and not every one. The sample has some 290,000 clones, roughly nine tenths seen once. Sequenced: peripheral blood. The receptors originated from a woman under 40 with COVID-19, enrolled during active disease.

The chain recombines TRBV5-4 with TRBJ2-7, with TRBD2 matching 9 bases. Germline V gene lookup returns CDR1 SGHNT and CDR2 YYREEE (reference sequence). This CDR3 is 14 amino acids long. V was pared by 3 bases and J by 3 bases, with 4 bases of the junction left unmatched. The CDR3 loop reads CASSSERGDYEQYF. In nucleotides, the CDR3 is TGTGCCAGCAGCTCAGAGCGGGGGGACTACGAGCAGTACTTC.

This sequence joins TRBV10-3 and TRBJ1-2; tentative D call: TRBD1 (6 bases). The V gene lost 4 bases and the J gene lost 8 bases, with 11 bases spanning the gap. CDR1 ENHRY and CDR2 SYGVKD come from the germline V gene. The CDR3 runs 12 residues. This chain's CDR3 is CAISGQAAGYTF. For the CDR3, the DNA is TGTGCCATCAGTGGACAGGCCGCGGGCTACACCTTC.

In this sample, this clone turned up once. V is TRBV28 and J is TRBJ1-5; TRBD1 matches at 11 bases. The CDR3 is 18 residues long. Germline V lookup: CDR1 MDHEN, CDR2 SYDVKM. V dropped 5 bases and J dropped 1; count of bases not matched to a gene: 10. CDR3 loop: CASSHGQGAGVSNQPQHF. Here the CDR3 DNA reads TGTGCCAGCAGTCACGGACAGGGGGCTGGTGTGAGCAATCAGCCCCAGCATTTT.

This sequence joins TRBV7-7 and TRBJ2-3; TRBD2 aligns across 7 bases. Per the germline V gene, CDR1 is SSHAT and CDR2 is FNYEAQ (reference sequence). The CDR3 length is 15 residues. V was clipped by 5 bases and J by 11 bases; unmatched bases: 16. CDR3 region: CASSPLPGGSGVQYF. Written as DNA, the CDR3 is TGTGCCAGCAGCCCCCTTCCGGGGGGTTCCGGTGTGCAGTATTTT.

The chain links TRBV28 to TRBJ2-7; possible D gene TRBD1, 6 bases. V shed 4 bases and J shed 3 bases, with 16 bases lying between them. Germline CDR1 MDHEN, CDR2 SYDVKM. The CDR3 length is 15 residues. CDR3 nucleotide sequence: TGTGCCAGCAGTTACAGTATGGGGGCACACTACGAGCAGTACTTC. Translation gives CASSYSMGAHYEQYF.

V is TRBV6-5 and J is TRBJ1-5; D call uncertain. V lost 0 bases, J lost 5 bases, and 8 bases lay in between. CDR1 is MNHEY and CDR2 is SVGAGI in the germline V gene. The CDR3 runs 14 residues. The CDR3 coding sequence is TGTGCCAGCAGTTACTCCCTAGCCCATCAGCCCCAGCATTTT. This gives the protein CASSYSLAHQPQHF.

This clone was recorded a few times. The chain has TRBV18 and TRBJ1-3, with a weak D call TRBD1 (5 bases). The germline V and J ends were trimmed by 0 bases and 5 bases, with 11 bases remaining between them. The CDR3 covers 15 residues. The germline gives CDR1 KGHSH, CDR2 LQKENI. DNA for the CDR3: TGTGCCAGCTCACCACCAGCAGGGCAGAGAAACACCATATATTTT. This sequence encodes CASSPPAGQRNTIYF.

This chain joins TRBV24-1 and TRBJ2-3; TRBD1 agrees at 7 bases. The junction had 9 bases not matched to a gene; V was cut back by 0 bases and J by 4 bases. The germline gives CDR1 KGHDR, CDR2 SFDVKD. This CDR3 has 17 amino acids. The CDR3 DNA reads TGTGCCACCAGTGATTTGCGAACCCAAGGGGGCGCAGATACGCAGTATTTT. Translated: CATSDLRTQGGADTQYF.

The chain links TRBV11-2 to TRBJ2-1; TRBD1 matches at 8 bases. J lost 7 bases, V lost 5 bases, and 7 bases had no gene match. Germline loops: CDR1 SGHAT, CDR2 FQNNGV. This CDR3 has 14 amino acids. CDR3: CASSPPGQANEQFF. The CDR3 coding sequence is TGTGCCAGCAGCCCACCGGGACAGGCTAATGAGCAGTTCTTC.

This clone came up once. The chain has TRBV10-3 and TRBJ2-3, with D perhaps matching TRBD2 (6 bases). Germline V gives CDR1 ENHRY, CDR2 SYGVKD. The CDR3 spans 16 residues. Trimming cost V 0 bases and J 0 bases, with 10 bases left between them. CDR3 in amino acids: CAISESGRRSTDTQYF. As DNA, the CDR3 is TGTGCCATCAGTGAGTCGGGGAGGCGGAGCACAGATACGCAGTATTTT.

This clone showed up just once. The chain joins TRBV3-1 (or the pseudogene TRBV3-2) to TRBJ2-7; 7 bases are shared with TRBD2. V dropped 3 bases and J dropped 5; count of bases not matched to a gene: 1. Germline V CDR1 and CDR2: LGHDT, YNNKEL (reference sequence). CDR3 length: 12 amino acids. For the CDR3, the DNA is TGTGCCAGCAGCCAGAGCGGGGACGAGCAGTACTTC. Translated, it gives CASSQSGDEQYF.

The rearrangement uses TRBV13 and TRBJ2-7; a weak D match, TRBD1 (6 bases). The CDR3 covers 14 residues. Germline CDR1 is PRHDT and CDR2 is FYEKMQ (reference sequence). Trimming left V 2 bases short and J 3 bases short, with 11 bases between. As DNA, the CDR3 is TGTGCCAGCAGCTTATCAGGGGAAGTCTACGAGCAGTACTTC. This codes for CASSLSGEVYEQYF.

This chain connects TRBV2 to TRBJ2-7; TRBD2 matches 7 bases. Trimming removed 7 bases from V and 0 bases from J; junction bases left unmatched: 3. The CDR3 extends over 13 amino acids. Germline-derived CDR1 and CDR2 are SNHLY and FYNNEI. Here the CDR3 reads CASTRGVSYEQYF. The CDR3 DNA follows: TGTGCCAGCACCCGGGGGGTCTCCTACGAGCAGTACTTC.

The CDR3 coding sequence is TGTGCCAGCAGTGAGCCCCCGGGGGCAGGGGGCCTGGGGGAGCAGTACTTC. Amino acid sequence: CASSEPPGAGGLGEQYF. J is TRBJ2-7 and V is TRBV6-1, with TRBD1 identical over 8 bases. This CDR3 comprises 17 residues. The V and J ends lost 3 bases and 7 bases, in that order; junction bases with no gene match: 17. Germline CDR1 MNHNS, CDR2 SASEGT.

The chain employs TRBV12-3 or TRBV12-4 and TRBJ1-2, with TRBD1 as a possible D gene (5 bases). The germline V and J ends were trimmed by 0 bases and 8 bases, with 10 bases remaining between them. This CDR3 spans 13 amino acids. The CDR3 loop reads CASSLAPREGYTF. CDR3 DNA: TGTGCCAGCAGTTTAGCGCCCAGGGAAGGCTACACCTTC.

This chain connects TRBV20-1 to TRBJ2-7, with D possibly matching TRBD1 (5 bases). The CDR3 is 11 residues long. Germline lookup yields CDR1 DFQATT and CDR2 SNEGSKA (reference sequence). Trimming cost V 5 bases and J 3 bases, with 8 bases left between them. Here the CDR3 DNA reads TGCAGTGCTCCTCAGGGCTACGAGCAGTACTTC. It yields the protein CSAPQGYEQYF.

The V gene is TRBV5-6, the J gene TRBJ2-5; 9 positions agree with TRBD2. Germline CDR1 SGHDT, CDR2 YYEEEE. The CDR3 has 14 amino acids. Trimming cost V 4 bases and J 4 bases; bases outside gene matches: 5. CDR3 in amino acids: CASSSISGGETQYF. The CDR3 DNA is TGTGCCAGCAGCAGTATTAGCGGGGGAGAGACCCAGTACTTC.

The chain links TRBV4-1 to TRBJ2-7; 13 positions agree with TRBD2. CDR3 length: 16 residues. The germline V gene has CDR1 MGHRA and CDR2 YSYEKL. The V segment lost 4 bases and the J segment 3 bases; nucleotides outside the gene matches: 6. CDR3 protein: CASSLRTSGGLYEQYF. CDR3 DNA: TGCGCCAGCAGCCTCCGGACTAGCGGGGGTCTCTACGAGCAGTACTTC.

The rearrangement uses TRBV6-5 and TRBJ1-3, with 7 nucleotides matching TRBD1. J gave up 8 bases and V 6 bases, and 10 bases lay outside the gene matches. The CDR3 consists of 14 residues. Germline CDR1 is MNHEY and CDR2 is SVGAGI. The CDR3 reads CASSPGTARDTIYF. The CDR3 DNA is TGTGCCAGCAGCCCCGGGACAGCGAGAGACACCATATATTTT.

The J gene is TRBJ2-6, the V gene TRBV18, with D possibly matching TRBD2 (5 bases). Trimming removed 5 bases from V and 1 base from J, with 9 bases in between. This CDR3 has 15 residues. Per germline, CDR1 KGHSH and CDR2 LQKENI. The CDR3 region has the DNA TGTGCCAGCTCATTACCGGGATCTGGGGCCAACGTCCTGACTTTC. As protein: CASSLPGSGANVLTF.

The chain uses TRBV27 and TRBJ1-6; maybe TRBD1 (6 bases). This CDR3 contains 16 residues. Between the trimmed V and J ends, which lost 5 bases and 0 bases, there was a span of 11 bases. Germline CDR1 MNHEY, CDR2 SMNVEV (reference sequence). CDR3 nucleotides: TGTGCCAGCAGTACCTGGGACAACTCCTATAATTCACCCCTCCACTTT. Translated: CASSTWDNSYNSPLHF.

This clone was observed a handful of times. The rearrangement joins TRBV15 to TRBJ2-7; D unclear. Trimming removed 3 bases from V and 4 bases from J, with 4 bases in between. The CDR3 is 11 amino acids. Per the germline V gene, CDR1 is LNHNV and CDR2 is YYDKDF (reference sequence). CDR3 residues: CATSRRYEQYF. In DNA, the CDR3 is TGTGCCACCAGCAGGCGTTACGAGCAGTACTTC.

The chain has TRBV6-1 and TRBJ1-1, with D unresolved. The CDR3 contains 14 residues. CDR1 MNHNS and CDR2 SASEGT come from the germline V gene. Trimming removed 2 bases at V and 5 bases at J, with 12 bases between. The CDR3 DNA is TGTGCCAGCAGTGAATATTCCCGGGGTACTGAAGCTTTCTTT. It translates to CASSEYSRGTEAFF.

This chain connects TRBV6-5 to TRBJ2-1; possibly TRBD2 for D (6 bases). CDR1 is MNHEY and CDR2 is SVGAGI in the germline V gene. Deletions cut 7 bases from V and 4 bases from J, with 14 bases between. The CDR3 is 14 amino acids. CDR3 DNA sequence: TGTGCCAGCATCGGTCGGGGGAGATACAATGAGCAGTTCTTC. The encoded protein is CASIGRGRYNEQFF.

In this sample, this clone turned up a few times. The V gene is TRBV12-5, the J gene TRBJ2-2; possible D gene TRBD2, 7 bases. V gave up 2 bases and J gave up 4 bases, with 17 bases separating them. The CDR3 consists of 17 residues. In germline, CDR1 is LGHNT, CDR2 FRNRAP. The CDR3 DNA follows: TGTGCTAGTGGTTTGCGCGAAAGGGGGGGCCCCACCGGGGAGCTGTTTTTT. Amino acid sequence: CASGLRERGGPTGELFF. The complete variable domain, with remaining parts taken from reference TRBV12-5 and TRBJ2-2, reads DARVTQTPRHKVTEMGQEVTMRCQPILGHNTVFWYRQTMMQGLELLAYFRNRAPLDDSGMPKDRFSAEMPDATLATLKIQPSEPRDSAVYFCASGLRERGGPTGELFFGEGSRLTVL.

This clone showed up just a few times. Other DNA sequences in this sample translate to the same CDR3. The chain recombines TRBV5-6 with TRBJ1-2; D is unresolved. The CDR3 runs to 14 residues. V dropped 0 bases and J dropped 0 bases, with 6 bases sitting between them. Germline CDR1 SGHDT, CDR2 YYEEEE. This CDR3 is CASSLGGANYGYTF. The CDR3 region has the DNA TGTGCCAGCAGCTTGGGGGGAGCTAACTATGGCTACACCTTC.